This TCR beta chain was obtained from a study of PD-L1 blockade in urothelial cancer. Time point here: pretreatment peripheral blood. The CDR3 has 15 residues. Looked up from germline, CDR1 is KGHSH and CDR2 is LQKENI. V shed 3 bases, J shed 4 bases, and the junction held 6 bases outside the gene matches. The repertoire was sequenced with immunoSEQ multiplex PCR; TCRdb's copy has only in-frame clones and lacks some. The table has tens of thousands of clones, about 86% seen once. V is TRBV18 and J is TRBJ1-5, with 7 bases fitting TRBD1. The source was PBMCs, collected around atezolizumab (anti-PD-L1) treatment. The receptor was derived from a man in his sixties with urothelial cancer. The CDR3 coding sequence is TGTGCCAGCTCACCTGGACAGGAGAAGAATCAGCCCCAGCATTTT. Encoded protein: CASSPGQEKNQPQHF.